The clone carrying this T cell receptor beta chain occurred a few times. The antigen is undetermined. This record belongs to a study of Tregs in tolerant kidney transplant recipients. Study-wide results and caveats: Findings come from small patient numbers and require larger validation. Some patients' samples used different primers over time, so nucleotide sequences weren't comparable.

Clones were read by immunoSEQ multiplex PCR, and TCRdb kept only the in-frame ones, dropping some. The repertoire holds about 73,000 clones, approximately 89% seen once, with 0.34% in the top ten. The CDR3 is 13 residues long. With 6 bases clipped from V and 5 bases from J, the junction kept 3 bases outside the gene matches. CDR1 is MDHEN, CDR2 SYDVKM, per germline. CD4+CD25+CD127- Tregs, CD4+CD25- non-Tregs, CD4 and CD8 cells were sorted. Before regulatory T cell sorting, thawed PBMCs rested overnight at 37°C in roughly 190 IU/ml IL-2. The input for sequencing was Tregs from blood, taken before the transplant. This TCR was recovered from a human donor who received a combined kidney and bone marrow transplant. This chain links TRBV28 with TRBJ1-5; TRBD1 aligns across 8 bases. CDR3 region: CASRDRAHQPQHF. The CDR3, as DNA: TGTGCCAGCAGGGACAGGGCCCATCAGCCCCAGCATTTT.